Each of the 7 T cell receptor beta chains below was sequenced from the same sample in a study of spatial heterogeneity in lung cancer. Time point noted: sample taken at primary tumor resection. These receptors lack a known antigen. TCRdb passed the 5' RACE reads through MiXCR, listing each CDR3 protein once. The sample holds about 15,000 distinct CDR3 sequences, 6.5% to 8% seen once. General study findings and limits: In tumors, expanded intratumoral alpha and beta TCR counts tracked mutation counts.

The sequences come from lung tumor tissue, collected at surgery. All receptors come from a male donor with early-stage non-small cell lung cancer.

For this clonotype: This sequence may be a read error, since a much larger clone differs from it by one base. This CDR3 is CSAFTGVNQPEAFF. DNA of the CDR3: TGCAGTGCTTTTACAGGGGTGAACCAGCCTGAAGCTTTCTTT. The V and J genes are TRBV20-1 and TRBJ1-1; 7 bases are shared with TRBD1. V lost 5 bases, J lost 6 bases, and 12 bases stayed unmatched. The CDR3 contains 14 residues. Germline CDR1 is DFQATT and CDR2 is SNEGSKA (reference sequence).

In this sample, this clonotype turned up many times. This chain's CDR3 is CASSVVQGFSNEQFF. In DNA form, the CDR3 reads TGTGCCAGCAGCGTAGTTCAGGGTTTTTCCAATGAGCAGTTCTTC. V is TRBV9 and J is TRBJ2-1, with a weak D call TRBD1 (5 bases). The V end lost 0 bases, the J end lost 6 bases, and 13 bases lay between the germline ends. CDR1 SGDLS and CDR2 YYNGEE come from the germline V gene. This CDR3 spans 15 amino acids. The variable domain in full, completed from reference TRBV9 and TRBJ2-1, reads DSGVTQTPKHLITATGQRVTLRCSPRSGDLSVYWYQQSLDQGLQFLIQYYNGEERAKGNILERFSAQQFPDLHSELNLSSLELGDSALYFCASSVVQGFSNEQFFGPGTRLTVL.

This clonotype was detected many times. The V and J genes are TRBV7-2 and TRBJ1-5; D might be TRBD1 (5 bases). The V and J ends lost 4 bases and 7 bases respectively, with 11 bases between them. The CDR3 length is 13 residues. Germline CDR1 reads SGHTA; CDR2 reads FQGNSA. The CDR3 coding sequence is TGTGCCAGCAGCTCCCGACAGTGGCAGCCCCAGCATTTT. Protein sequence: CASSSRQWQPQHF.

The sample holds many counts of this clonotype. This chain connects TRBV20-1 to TRBJ2-7, with 8 bases aligning to TRBD1. Germline V gene lookup returns CDR1 DFQATT and CDR2 SNEGSKA (reference sequence). The CDR3 length is 16 residues. V was clipped by 4 bases and J by 0 bases; unmatched bases: 11. CDR3: CSATKRGQDLSYEQYF. Here the CDR3 DNA reads TGCAGTGCTACCAAAAGGGGACAGGACCTCTCCTACGAGCAGTACTTC.

This clonotype was detected many times. The rearrangement joins TRBV6-6 to TRBJ1-6; no definite D call. CDR3 length: 15 residues. V lost 0 bases to trimming and J lost 4 bases, with 7 bases between them. Looked up from germline, CDR1 is MNHNY and CDR2 is SVGAGI (reference sequence). CDR3 in amino acids: CASSYSGIYNSPLHF. CDR3 nucleotide sequence: TGTGCCAGCAGTTACTCAGGAATATATAATTCACCCCTCCACTTT.

In its sample, this clonotype was seen many times. The V gene is TRBV10-3, the J gene TRBJ2-5; TRBD2 matches 7 bases. This CDR3 region has 13 residues. After removal of 10 bases from V and 3 bases from J, the junction contained 8 bases not matched to a gene. Per the germline V gene, CDR1 is ENHRY and CDR2 is SYGVKD. In DNA, the CDR3 is TGTGCCACCTCGGGGGGTTCGGAAGAGACCCAGTACTTC. Its protein is CATSGGSEETQYF.

This clonotype was observed at least ten times. The chain recombines TRBV20-1 with TRBJ1-1, with no clear D. With 2 bases removed from V and 0 bases from J, the gap between germline ends came to 7 bases. There are 13 residues in the CDR3. Germline CDR1 DFQATT, CDR2 SNEGSKA (reference sequence). CDR3 in amino acids: CSARTTVNTEAFF. The CDR3 nucleotides read TGCAGTGCTAGAACAACAGTGAACACTGAAGCTTTCTTT.